This T cell receptor (beta chain) was identified in a study of cytomegalovirus exposure and HLA in healthy donors. Concerning this clone: The sample contains more than one DNA sequence encoding this CDR3.

This CDR3 comprises 13 residues. The V gene's germline CDR1 is MNHNS and CDR2 SASEGT. V gave up 3 bases and J gave up 5 bases, with 10 bases separating them. In the PCR, 60 Vbeta and 13 Jbeta primers were used. Libraries were prepared by immunoSEQ multiplex PCR; TCRdb keeps only in-frame clonotypes and omits some of them. This sample has about 160,000 clones, with around 76% found just once. The sequenced sample was PBMCs. The chain is built from TRBV6-1 and TRBJ1-1; a possible D gene is TRBD1 (5 bases). The sequence came from a female donor in good health and CMV-seronegative. CDR3 residues: CASSEGGDTEAFF. The DNA of the CDR3 is TGTGCCAGCAGTGAGGGAGGGGATACTGAAGCTTTCTTT.